Below are 27 T cell receptor beta chains sequenced from a single sample in a study of cytomegalovirus exposure and HLA in healthy donors. The repertoire was sequenced with immunoSEQ multiplex PCR; TCRdb's copy has only in-frame clones and lacks some. There are approximately 160,000 clones in the sample; 85% to 90% occur only once, and roughly 5.8% lies in the top ten. The sequencing sample was made of PBMCs. These receptor sequences come from a woman in her 30s in good health and CMV-seronegative.

This sequence joins TRBV5-6 and TRBJ2-3, with 15 bases aligning to TRBD2. Germline V gives CDR1 SGHDT, CDR2 YYEEEE. V trimming: 0 bases; J trimming: 3 bases; junction bases outside the gene matches: 5. CDR3 length: 18 amino acids. The CDR3 loop reads CASSLAWTSGRGTDTQYF. CDR3 in DNA: TGTGCCAGCAGCTTGGCGTGGACTAGCGGGAGGGGGACAGATACGCAGTATTTT.

The J gene is TRBJ1-6, the V gene TRBV6-6, with TRBD1 matching over 7 bases. V shed 5 bases, J shed 6 bases, and the junction held 4 bases outside the gene matches. Looked up from germline, CDR1 is MNHNY and CDR2 is SVGAGI (reference sequence). The CDR3 is made up of 14 amino acids. CDR3 coding DNA: TGTGCCAGCAGTCAGGGGGATGGTAATTCACCCCTCCACTTT. Its translation is CASSQGDGNSPLHF.

The V call is TRBV27, the J call TRBJ1-4; no firm D call. Germline CDR1 reads MNHEY; CDR2 reads SMNVEV (reference sequence). Trimming cost V 0 bases and J 4 bases, with 9 bases left between them. This CDR3 has 15 residues. The CDR3 loop is CASSLSAVYNEKLFF. CDR3 bases: TGTGCCAGCAGTTTATCGGCAGTTTATAATGAAAAACTGTTTTTT.

The chain uses TRBV19 and TRBJ2-7; D unresolved. The CDR3 sequence is 12 residues long. V was shortened by 2 bases and J by 5 bases, with 7 bases between the two germline ends. CDR1 and CDR2 (germline): LNHDA, SQIVND (reference sequence). The DNA for the CDR3 is TGTGCCAGTAGTATAACCGGAAACGAGCAGTACTTC. Its protein product is CASSITGNEQYF.

The chain uses TRBV7-2 and TRBJ2-7; 8 bases line up with TRBD2. Per germline, CDR1 SGHTA and CDR2 FQGNSA. V was clipped by 4 bases and J by 0 bases; unmatched bases: 5. The CDR3 is made up of 15 amino acids. The chain's CDR3 is CASSSTGTSSYEQYF. Here the CDR3 DNA reads TGTGCCAGCAGCTCAACCGGGACTAGCTCCTACGAGCAGTACTTC.

The chain has TRBV5-4 and TRBJ2-1; TRBD2 matches at 8 bases. Trimming cost V 4 bases and J 5 bases; bases outside gene matches: 5. The CDR3 consists of 14 residues. The germline V gene has CDR1 SGHNT and CDR2 YYREEE (reference sequence). In DNA form, the CDR3 reads TGTGCCAGCAGCCCGCGGGGGGACAACAATGAGCAGTTCTTC. Translating gives CASSPRGDNNEQFF.

Concerning this clone: This specimen includes other DNA sequences encoding the same CDR3. The genes are TRBV4-2 and TRBJ1-5, with D possibly being TRBD1 (5 bases). Germline values: CDR1 LGHNA, CDR2 YNFKEQ. This CDR3 region has 14 residues. The V end lost 3 bases, the J end lost 5 bases, and 11 bases lay between the germline ends. CDR3 sequence reads: CASSQAGGDQPQHF. The CDR3 DNA is TGTGCCAGCAGCCAGGCGGGGGGGGATCAGCCCCAGCATTTT.

The chain has TRBV6-4 and TRBJ2-2; possibly TRBD2 for D (6 bases). This CDR3 has 16 amino acids. Germline V lookup: CDR1 MRHNA, CDR2 SNTAGT. Between the trimmed V and J ends, which lost 0 bases and 7 bases, there was a span of 15 bases. CDR3 in amino acids: CASSDSMWGVDGELFF. The CDR3 DNA reads as TGTGCCAGCAGTGACTCAATGTGGGGGGTTGACGGGGAGCTGTTTTTT.

V gene TRBV18 combines with J gene TRBJ2-1; TRBD1 might be the D (5 bases). The CDR3 sequence is 16 residues long. The V gene lost 2 bases and the J gene lost 5 bases, with 16 bases spanning the gap. In germline, CDR1 is KGHSH, CDR2 LQKENI. DNA of the CDR3: TGTGCCAGCTCACCAGGGTCGACCCCCAGGGACAATGAGCAGTTCTTC. This sequence encodes CASSPGSTPRDNEQFF.

The genes are TRBV5-4 and TRBJ2-2; 7 bases line up with TRBD1. Germline V gives CDR1 SGHNT, CDR2 YYREEE (reference sequence). CDR3 length: 15 residues. This CDR3 reads CATGTARTNTGELFF. The CDR3 region has the DNA TGTGCAACAGGGACAGCCCGGACGAACACCGGGGAGCTGTTTTTT.

The CDR3 sequence is CATSRDSNTEAFF. CDR3 DNA sequence: TGTGCCACCAGCAGAGACAGCAACACTGAAGCTTTCTTT. V usage is TRBV15 and J usage is TRBJ1-1; D unclear. Trimming left V 0 bases short and J 2 bases short, with 4 bases between. The CDR3 sequence is 13 residues long. Germline V lookup: CDR1 LNHNV, CDR2 YYDKDF (reference sequence).

This chain links TRBV7-8 with TRBJ2-3; the D is unclear. The CDR3 has 13 amino acids. V lost 0 bases, J lost 1 base, and 2 bases lay in between. Per the germline V gene, CDR1 is SGHVS and CDR2 is FQNEAQ. The CDR3 here is CASSLARTDTQYF. DNA for the CDR3: TGTGCCAGCAGCTTAGCTCGCACAGATACGCAGTATTTT.

The V call is TRBV5-1, the J call TRBJ1-2; no clear D. This CDR3 region has 15 residues. The germline V gene has CDR1 SGHRS and CDR2 YFSETQ. V lost 1 base and J 2 bases, leaving 12 bases between the germline ends. DNA for the CDR3: TGCGCCAGCAGCTTGAGTGCGGGGATAAACTATGGCTACACCTTC. This gives the protein CASSLSAGINYGYTF.

The chain uses TRBV15 and TRBJ2-2; perhaps TRBD1 as D (6 bases). CDR3 length: 16 amino acids. The V and J ends lost 1 base and 0 bases respectively, with 9 bases between them. Germline V gene data show CDR1 as LNHNV and CDR2 as YYDKDF (reference sequence). As DNA, the CDR3 is TGTGCCACCAGCAGAGGAAACAGGGCGAACACCGGGGAGCTGTTTTTT. This sequence encodes CATSRGNRANTGELFF.

The gene calls are TRBV5-6 and TRBJ2-7, with 12 positions matching TRBD2. Germline-derived CDR1 and CDR2 are SGHDT and YYEEEE. V dropped 4 bases and J dropped 2; count of bases not matched to a gene: 13. The CDR3 runs to 18 residues. The DNA for the CDR3 is TGTGCCAGCAGCCCCCGGACTAGCGGGGAACACCGGACCTACGAGCAGTACTTC. It is translated as CASSPRTSGEHRTYEQYF.

This chain connects TRBV2 to TRBJ2-1, with D perhaps TRBD2 (6 bases). Germline V lookup: CDR1 SNHLY, CDR2 FYNNEI. V was pared by 1 base and J by 4 bases, with 11 bases between. The CDR3 is made up of 15 amino acids. The CDR3 DNA is TGTGCCAGCAGTGAAGAGCGGGCCCGATACAATGAGCAGTTCTTC. Translating it yields CASSEERARYNEQFF.

The V gene is TRBV20-1, the J gene TRBJ2-5; 7 positions match TRBD2. Germline V gene data show CDR1 as DFQATT and CDR2 as SNEGSKA (reference sequence). The CDR3 extends over 10 amino acids. J gave up 7 bases and V 5 bases, and 1 base lay outside the gene matches. The CDR3 coding sequence is TGCAGTGCTGGGGGGGGGACCCAGTACTTC. It encodes CSAGGGTQYF.

The CDR3: CASQFRLNTGELFF. The CDR3 coding sequence is TGTGCCAGCCAGTTTCGGCTGAACACCGGGGAGCTGTTTTTT. The chain recombines TRBV7-2 with TRBJ2-2; D call uncertain. The CDR3 extends over 14 amino acids. The V gene lost 8 bases and the J gene lost 1 base, with 11 bases spanning the gap. Germline-derived CDR1 and CDR2 are SGHTA and FQGNSA.

The CDR3 here is CAIATSGRDNEQFF. The DNA of the CDR3 is TGTGCCATCGCAACTAGCGGGAGGGACAATGAGCAGTTCTTC. The V and J genes are TRBV10-3 and TRBJ2-1, with TRBD2 matching 13 bases. Germline V lookup: CDR1 ENHRY, CDR2 SYGVKD. Losses at the gene ends were 8 bases for V and 5 bases for J; bases not matched to a gene: 3. This CDR3 region has 14 residues.

The chain has TRBV27 and TRBJ1-1; no definite D call. V gave up 4 bases and J gave up 9 bases, with 9 bases separating them. Germline CDR1 reads MNHEY; CDR2 reads SMNVEV (reference sequence). The CDR3 has 11 amino acids. CDR3: CASSSGLKAFF. The CDR3 DNA reads as TGTGCCAGCAGTTCCGGACTGAAAGCTTTCTTT.

This chain links TRBV2 with TRBJ2-1, with 8 positions matching TRBD1. J was trimmed by 8 bases and V by 1 base; bases with no gene match: 10. Per germline, CDR1 SNHLY and CDR2 FYNNEI. The CDR3 loop spans 16 amino acids. The CDR3 reads CASSEVTGGSLDEQFF. In DNA form, the CDR3 reads TGTGCCAGCAGTGAAGTCACAGGGGGAAGTTTGGATGAGCAGTTCTTC.

The V and J genes are TRBV28 and TRBJ2-1, with 13 bases lining up with TRBD2. The CDR3 has 15 residues. The J segment lost 4 bases and the V segment lost 7 bases, leaving 4 bases of the junction unmatched. The germline gives CDR1 MDHEN, CDR2 SYDVKM. The CDR3 loop is CASTRTSGGYNEQFF. The CDR3 bases are TGTGCCAGCACTAGGACTAGCGGGGGATACAATGAGCAGTTCTTC.

V gene TRBV6-1 combines with J gene TRBJ1-5, with 9 bases identical to TRBD1. The length of the CDR3 is 16 residues. The trim removed 0 bases at V and 5 bases at J, leaving 5 bases unmatched. Looked up from germline, CDR1 is MNHNS and CDR2 is SASEGT. The CDR3 bases are TGTGCCAGCAGTGAAGCACCGGACAGGGGATATCAGCCCCAGCATTTT. Its protein is CASSEAPDRGYQPQHF.

The rearrangement joins TRBV2 to TRBJ2-7; unclear D gene. The CDR3 covers 13 residues. Germline V lookup: CDR1 SNHLY, CDR2 FYNNEI. Trimming left V 0 bases short and J 2 bases short, with 5 bases between. CDR3 loop: CASSEAMAYEQYF. The CDR3 bases are TGTGCCAGCAGTGAAGCCATGGCCTACGAGCAGTACTTC. Complete variable domain (other parts from reference TRBV2 and TRBJ2-7): EPEVTQTPSHQVTQMGQEVILRCVPISNHLYFYWYRQILGQKVEFLVSFYNNEISEKSEIFDDQFSVERPDGSNFTLKIRSTKLEDSAMYFCASSEAMAYEQYFGPGTRLTVT.

This clone appeared a single time. This chain uses TRBV6-5 with TRBJ2-7; 8 nucleotides agree with TRBD2. V lost 6 bases and J lost 7; bases outside the gene matches: 14. This CDR3 has 15 amino acids. The germline V gene has CDR1 MNHEY and CDR2 SVGAGI. CDR3 coding DNA: TGTGCCAGCAGACCCAAGAAAGCGGGAGTGGGAGAGCAGTACTTC. It translates to CASRPKKAGVGEQYF.

V is TRBV29-1 and J is TRBJ1-4; D possibly corresponds to TRBD1 (5 bases). The CDR3 runs 13 residues. Germline lookup yields CDR1 SQVTM and CDR2 ANQGSEA. V lost 7 bases and J 8 bases, leaving 17 bases between the germline ends. The CDR3 is CSAKSGHREKLFF. CDR3 DNA sequence: TGCAGCGCTAAGAGCGGACATCGAGAAAAACTGTTTTTT.

This sequence joins TRBV28 and TRBJ1-4; tentative D call: TRBD1 (5 bases). From germline, CDR1 is MDHEN and CDR2 SYDVKM. This CDR3 has 14 amino acids. With 3 bases removed from V and 7 bases from J, the gap between germline ends came to 12 bases. The chain's CDR3 is CASSLWGKFEKLFF. The CDR3 coding sequence is TGTGCCAGCAGTTTGTGGGGGAAGTTTGAAAAACTGTTTTTT. The full variable domain, with the rest looked up from reference TRBV28 and TRBJ1-4, is DVKVTQSSRYLVKRTGEKVFLECVQDMDHENMFWYRQDPGLGLRLIYFSYDVKMKEKGDIPEGYSVSREKKERFSLILESASTNQTSMYLCASSLWGKFEKLFFGSGTQLSVL.